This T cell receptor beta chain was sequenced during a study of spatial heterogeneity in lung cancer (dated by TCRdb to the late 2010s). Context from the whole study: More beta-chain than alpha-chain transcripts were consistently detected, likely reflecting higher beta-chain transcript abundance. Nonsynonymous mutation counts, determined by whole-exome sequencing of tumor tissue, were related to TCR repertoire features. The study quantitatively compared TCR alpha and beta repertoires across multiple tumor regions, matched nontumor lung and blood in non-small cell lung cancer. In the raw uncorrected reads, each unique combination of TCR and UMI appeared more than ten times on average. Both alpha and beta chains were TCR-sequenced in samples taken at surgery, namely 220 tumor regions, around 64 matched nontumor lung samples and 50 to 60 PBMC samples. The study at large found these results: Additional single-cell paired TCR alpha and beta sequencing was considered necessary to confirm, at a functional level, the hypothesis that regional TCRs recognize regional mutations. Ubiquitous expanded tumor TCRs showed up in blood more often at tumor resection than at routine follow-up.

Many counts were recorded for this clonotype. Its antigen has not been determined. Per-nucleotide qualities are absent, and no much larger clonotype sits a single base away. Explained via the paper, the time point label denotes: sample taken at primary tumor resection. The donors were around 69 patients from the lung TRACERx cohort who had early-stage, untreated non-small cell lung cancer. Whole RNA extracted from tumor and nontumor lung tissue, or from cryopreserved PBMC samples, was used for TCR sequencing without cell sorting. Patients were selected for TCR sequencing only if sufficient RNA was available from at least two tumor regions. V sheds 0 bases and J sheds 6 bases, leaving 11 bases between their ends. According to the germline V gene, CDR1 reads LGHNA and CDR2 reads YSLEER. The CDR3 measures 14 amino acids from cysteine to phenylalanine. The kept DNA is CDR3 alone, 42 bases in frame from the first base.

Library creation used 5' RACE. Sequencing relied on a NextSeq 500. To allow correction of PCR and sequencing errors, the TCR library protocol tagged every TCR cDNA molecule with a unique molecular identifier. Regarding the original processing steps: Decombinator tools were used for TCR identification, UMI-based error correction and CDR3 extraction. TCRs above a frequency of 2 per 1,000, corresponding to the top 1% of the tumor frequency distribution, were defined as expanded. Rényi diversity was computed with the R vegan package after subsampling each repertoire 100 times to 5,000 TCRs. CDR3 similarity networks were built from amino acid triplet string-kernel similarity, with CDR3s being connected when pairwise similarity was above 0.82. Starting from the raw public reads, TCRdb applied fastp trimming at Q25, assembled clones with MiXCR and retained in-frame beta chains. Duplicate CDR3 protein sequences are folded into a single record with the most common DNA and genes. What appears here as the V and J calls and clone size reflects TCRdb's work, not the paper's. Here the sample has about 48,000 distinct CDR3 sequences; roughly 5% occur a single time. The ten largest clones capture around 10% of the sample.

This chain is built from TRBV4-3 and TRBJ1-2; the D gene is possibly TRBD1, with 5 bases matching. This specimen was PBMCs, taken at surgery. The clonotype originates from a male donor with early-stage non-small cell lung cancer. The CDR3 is CASSQDTGENGYTF. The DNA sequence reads TGCGCCAGCAGCCAAGATACGGGGGAGAATGGCTACACCTTC.